A selection of T cell receptor beta chains follows, all from one sample in a study of glioma-infiltrating T cells after dendritic cell vaccination. Some clones are missing from TCRdb's copy, which holds only in-frame ones; the method was immunoSEQ multiplex PCR. The data show tens of thousands of clones, 75% to 90% seen once. The sequencing here drew on blood, taken after dendritic cell vaccination. Receptor source: a human donor with glioblastoma. Each CDR3 is given with its conserved first and last residue. The order of the fields is CDR3 protein, CDR3 DNA, clone size, J gene, D gene, V gene, CDR3 length. A D gene is named only where the DNA matches it firmly. Clone size is shown for a subset of rows, as once, few, many or a class of expanded clone.

CDR3aa: CASSPSGLSTDTQYF; CDR3nt: TGTGCCAGCAGCCCTTCGGGTCTAAGCACAGATACGCAGTATTTT; abundance: NA; j_gene: TRBJ2-3; d_gene: NA; v_gene: TRBV5-6; len: 15
CDR3aa: CASSIGDRWDSTDTQYF; CDR3nt: TGTGCCAGCAGCATAGGGGACAGGTGGGATAGCACAGATACGCAGTATTTT; abundance: NA; j_gene: TRBJ2-3; d_gene: TRBD1; v_gene: TRBV5-6; len: 17
CDR3aa: CAWAAGQRTGELFF; CDR3nt: TGTGCCTGGGCTGCTGGACAGCGAACCGGGGAGCTGTTTTTT; abundance: NA; j_gene: TRBJ2-2; d_gene: NA; v_gene: TRBV30; len: 14
CDR3aa: CAISGTFSGNTIYF; CDR3nt: TGTGCCATCAGTGGGACATTCTCTGGAAACACCATATATTTT; abundance: NA; j_gene: TRBJ1-3; d_gene: NA; v_gene: TRBV10-3; len: 14
CDR3aa: CASSFLQGGGELFF; CDR3nt: TGTGCCAGCAGCTTCTTACAGGGGGGCGGGGAGCTGTTTTTT; abundance: NA; j_gene: TRBJ2-2; d_gene: TRBD1; v_gene: TRBV7-8; len: 14
CDR3aa: CASSFNRRACNEKLFF; CDR3nt: TGTGCCAGCAGCTTTAATCGGAGGGCTTGTAATGAAAAACTGTTTTTT; abundance: NA; j_gene: TRBJ1-4; d_gene: NA; v_gene: TRBV7-2; len: 16
CDR3aa: CASKGATTAYEQYF; CDR3nt: TGCGCCAGCAAGGGGGCAACAACTGCCTACGAGCAGTACTTC; abundance: NA; j_gene: TRBJ2-7; d_gene: TRBD1; v_gene: TRBV6-5; len: 14
CDR3aa: CASSDSGTGTDQPQHF; CDR3nt: TGTGCCAGCAGTGACTCTGGGACAGGAACGGATCAGCCCCAGCATTTT; abundance: NA; j_gene: TRBJ1-5; d_gene: TRBD1; v_gene: TRBV2; len: 16
CDR3aa: CASRTSGGRKTQYF; CDR3nt: TGTGCCAGCAGAACTAGCGGGGGGAGGAAGACCCAGTACTTC; abundance: once; j_gene: TRBJ2-5; d_gene: TRBD2; v_gene: TRBV6-5; len: 14
CDR3aa: CASSQSTLHF; CDR3nt: TGTGCCAGCAGCCAATCAACCCTCCACTTT; abundance: few; j_gene: TRBJ1-6; d_gene: NA; v_gene: TRBV6-5; len: 10
CDR3aa: CSVRLGQGDTGELFF; CDR3nt: TGCAGCGTACGTTTGGGGCAGGGCGACACCGGGGAGCTGTTTTTT; abundance: NA; j_gene: TRBJ2-2; d_gene: NA; v_gene: TRBV29-1; len: 15
CDR3aa: CASAGGIAEAFF; CDR3nt: TGTGCCAGCGCCGGGGGAATCGCTGAAGCTTTCTTT; abundance: NA; j_gene: TRBJ1-1; d_gene: NA; v_gene: TRBV10-3; len: 12